Below, one T cell receptor (beta chain) is given with its context. What it binds is unknown. Per sample, extraction of total RNA gave at least 5.5 micrograms in every case. These data originate in a study of blood T cells in healthy people across ages. Study at large: Capture by template switching was about one barcoded beta molecule per two T cells. The study, taken as a whole, reports: PBMCs went unsorted, and a conclusive naive versus antigen-experienced comparison was therefore prevented.

Alongside a J-beta primer mix, a sample-barcoded 5' primer served in a second PCR lasting about 7 to 11 cycles. TCRdb analysed the 5' RACE reads with MiXCR anew, one entry per CDR3 protein. The profile covers 1.5 million to 2 million distinct CDR3 sequences, with around 50% appearing a single time and over 2% taken by the ten largest. Germline V CDR1 and CDR2: SGHTA, FQGTGA. The CDR3 consists of 16 residues. The junction had 6 bases not matched to a gene; V was cut back by 0 bases and J by 5 bases. This receptor was identified in a woman aged 40 to 55 in good health. This rearrangement joins TRBV7-3 to TRBJ2-5; the match to TRBD2 covers 10 bases. The specimen was blood. DNA of the CDR3: TGTGCCAGCAGCTTAACGCCTAGCGGGAGTCGGGAGACCCAGTACTTC. Amino acid sequence: CASSLTPSGSRETQYF.